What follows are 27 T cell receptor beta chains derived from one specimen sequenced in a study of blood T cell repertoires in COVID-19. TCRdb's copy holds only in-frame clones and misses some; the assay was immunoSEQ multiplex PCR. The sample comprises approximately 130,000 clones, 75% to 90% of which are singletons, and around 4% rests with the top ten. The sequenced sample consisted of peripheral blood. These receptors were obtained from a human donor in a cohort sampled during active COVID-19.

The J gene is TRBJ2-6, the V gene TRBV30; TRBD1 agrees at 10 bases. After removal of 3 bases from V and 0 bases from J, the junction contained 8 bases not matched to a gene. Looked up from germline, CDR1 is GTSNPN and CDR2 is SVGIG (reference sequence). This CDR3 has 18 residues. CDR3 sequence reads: CAWRIGTGAFSGANVLTF. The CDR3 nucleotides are TGTGCCTGGAGAATCGGGACAGGGGCCTTCTCTGGGGCCAACGTCCTGACTTTC. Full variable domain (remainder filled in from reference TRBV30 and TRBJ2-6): SQTIHQWPATLVQPVGSPLSLECTVEGTSNPNLYWYRQAAGRGLQLLFYSVGIGQISSEVPQNLSASRPQDRQFILSSKKLLLSDSGFYLCAWRIGTGAFSGANVLTFGAGSRLTVL.

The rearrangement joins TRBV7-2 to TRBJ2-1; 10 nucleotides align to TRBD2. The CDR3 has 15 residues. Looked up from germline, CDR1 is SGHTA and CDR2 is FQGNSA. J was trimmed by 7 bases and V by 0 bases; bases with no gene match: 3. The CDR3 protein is CASSLALAGVNEQFF. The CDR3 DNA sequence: TGTGCCAGCAGCTTAGCGCTAGCGGGAGTTAATGAGCAGTTCTTC.

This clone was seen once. In DNA form, the CDR3 reads TGTGCCTGGACCTCCCTCGGGAAAGTAAACACCATATATTTT. Translation gives CAWTSLGKVNTIYF. J is TRBJ1-3 and V is TRBV30; D gene uncertain. The ends were cut back, 4 bases at V and 6 bases at J, with 16 bases in the middle. CDR1 and CDR2 from the germline V gene are GTSNPN and SVGIG (reference sequence). The CDR3 runs 14 residues.

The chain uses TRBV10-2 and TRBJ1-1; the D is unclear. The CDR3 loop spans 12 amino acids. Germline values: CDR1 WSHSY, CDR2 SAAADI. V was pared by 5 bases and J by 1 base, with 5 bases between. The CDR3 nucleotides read TGCGCCAGCAGTTTGCGGAACACTGAAGCTTTCTTT. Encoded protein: CASSLRNTEAFF.

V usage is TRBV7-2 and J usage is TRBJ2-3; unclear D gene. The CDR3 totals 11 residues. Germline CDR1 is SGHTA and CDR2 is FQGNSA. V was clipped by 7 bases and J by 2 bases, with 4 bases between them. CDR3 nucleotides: TGTGCCAGCACCTCCACAGATACGCAGTATTTT. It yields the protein CASTSTDTQYF.

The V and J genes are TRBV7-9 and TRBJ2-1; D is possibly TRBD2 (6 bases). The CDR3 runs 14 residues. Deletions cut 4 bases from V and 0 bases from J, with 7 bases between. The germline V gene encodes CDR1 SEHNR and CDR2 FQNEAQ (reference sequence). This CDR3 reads CASSYGGSYNEQFF. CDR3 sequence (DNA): TGTGCCAGCAGCTACGGGGGCTCCTACAATGAGCAGTTCTTC.

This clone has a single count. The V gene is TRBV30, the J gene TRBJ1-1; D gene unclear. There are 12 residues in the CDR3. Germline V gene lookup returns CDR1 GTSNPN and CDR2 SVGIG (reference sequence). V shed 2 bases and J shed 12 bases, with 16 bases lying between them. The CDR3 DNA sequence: TGTGCCTGGAGTTTTCGAAGCACCAGGTCTTTCTTT. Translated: CAWSFRSTRSFF.

CDR3 protein: CASSPRDRVFNEQFF. In DNA, the CDR3 is TGTGCCAGCAGCCCGCGGGACAGGGTATTTAATGAGCAGTTCTTC. The V call is TRBV7-2, the J call TRBJ2-1; TRBD1 agrees at 9 bases. Losses at the gene ends were 5 bases for V and 7 bases for J; bases not matched to a gene: 9. The germline V gene encodes CDR1 SGHTA and CDR2 FQGNSA. This CDR3 is 15 amino acids long.

The CDR3 region is CASSFPGLTQDTQYF. In DNA form, the CDR3 reads TGTGCCAGCAGCTTTCCGGGACTTACCCAGGATACGCAGTATTTT. The rearrangement uses TRBV7-9 and TRBJ2-3; tentative D call: TRBD2 (6 bases). CDR1 and CDR2 (germline): SEHNR, FQNEAQ (reference sequence). The CDR3 consists of 15 residues. The ends were cut back, 3 bases at V and 6 bases at J, with 16 bases in the middle.

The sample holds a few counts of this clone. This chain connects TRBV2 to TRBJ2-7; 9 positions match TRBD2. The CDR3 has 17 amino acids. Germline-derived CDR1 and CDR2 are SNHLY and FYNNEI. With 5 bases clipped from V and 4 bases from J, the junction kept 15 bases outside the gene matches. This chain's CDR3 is CASSPSGTETPVYEQYV. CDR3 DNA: TGTGCCAGCAGTCCTAGCGGGACGGAGACCCCCGTTTACGAGCAGTACGTC.

The CDR3 protein is CASSLNGEGRGTEAFF. DNA for the CDR3: TGTGCCAGCTCACTAAACGGCGAAGGGAGAGGGACTGAAGCTTTCTTT. The V and J genes are TRBV18 and TRBJ1-1; D unresolved. The V end was cut by 4 bases, the J end by 5 bases, with 20 bases between. The CDR3 sequence is 16 residues long. The germline CDR1 and CDR2 sequences are KGHSH and LQKENI.

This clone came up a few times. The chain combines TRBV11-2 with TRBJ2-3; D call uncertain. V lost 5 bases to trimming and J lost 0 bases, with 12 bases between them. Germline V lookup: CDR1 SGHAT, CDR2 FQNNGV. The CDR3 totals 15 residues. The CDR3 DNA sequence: TGTGCCAGCAGCCTAACAGTTTATAGCACAGATACGCAGTATTTT. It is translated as CASSLTVYSTDTQYF. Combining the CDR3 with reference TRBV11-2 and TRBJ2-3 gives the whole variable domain EAGVAQSPRYKIIEKRQSVAFWCNPISGHATLYWYQQILGQGPKLLIQFQNNGVVDDSQLPKDRFSAERLKGVDSTLKIQPAKLEDSAVYLCASSLTVYSTDTQYFGPGTRLTVL.

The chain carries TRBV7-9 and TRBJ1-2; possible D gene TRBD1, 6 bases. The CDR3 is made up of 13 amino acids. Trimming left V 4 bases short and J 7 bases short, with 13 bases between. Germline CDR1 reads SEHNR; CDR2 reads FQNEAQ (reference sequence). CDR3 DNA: TGTGCCAGCAGCTATGGACAGTCGGGTGGCTACACCTTC. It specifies CASSYGQSGGYTF.

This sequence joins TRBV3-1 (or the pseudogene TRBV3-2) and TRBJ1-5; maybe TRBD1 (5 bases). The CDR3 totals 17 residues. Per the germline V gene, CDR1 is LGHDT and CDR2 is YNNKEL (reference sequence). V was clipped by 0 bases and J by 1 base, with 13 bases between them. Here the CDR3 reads CASSQERKTASNQPQHF. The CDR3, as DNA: TGTGCCAGCAGCCAAGAGAGGAAGACAGCGAGCAATCAGCCCCAGCATTTT.

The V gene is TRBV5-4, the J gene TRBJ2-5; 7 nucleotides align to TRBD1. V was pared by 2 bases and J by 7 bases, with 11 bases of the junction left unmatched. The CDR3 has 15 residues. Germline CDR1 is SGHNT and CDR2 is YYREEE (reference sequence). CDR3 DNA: TGTGCCAGCAGCTTACCTACAGGGGTAGGTGGGACCCAGTACTTC. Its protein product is CASSLPTGVGGTQYF.

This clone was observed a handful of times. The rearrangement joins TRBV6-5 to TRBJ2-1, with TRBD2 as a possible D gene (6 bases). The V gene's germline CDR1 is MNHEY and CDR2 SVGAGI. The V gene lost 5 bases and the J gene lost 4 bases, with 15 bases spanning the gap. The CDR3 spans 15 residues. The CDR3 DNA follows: TGTGCCAGCAGTCCGGGGCAGCGGGCTTACAATGAGCAGTTCTTC. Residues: CASSPGQRAYNEQFF.

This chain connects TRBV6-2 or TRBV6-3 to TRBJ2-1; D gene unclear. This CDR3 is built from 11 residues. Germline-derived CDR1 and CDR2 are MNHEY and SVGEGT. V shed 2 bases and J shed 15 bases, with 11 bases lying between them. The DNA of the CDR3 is TGTGCCAGCAGTTACCTGGCAGTTTCGTTCTTC. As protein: CASSYLAVSFF.

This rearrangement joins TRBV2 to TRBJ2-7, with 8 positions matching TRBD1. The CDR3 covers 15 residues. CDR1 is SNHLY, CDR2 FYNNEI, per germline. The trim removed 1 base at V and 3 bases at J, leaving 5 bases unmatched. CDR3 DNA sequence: TGTGCCAGCAGTGAAGATCCCACAGGGGGCTACGAGCAGTACTTC. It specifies CASSEDPTGGYEQYF.

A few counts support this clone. The CDR3 here is CASSLEGGESQPQHF. For the CDR3, the DNA is TGTGCCAGCAGCTTAGAGGGCGGGGAAAGTCAGCCCCAGCATTTT. The rearrangement joins TRBV7-2 to TRBJ1-5; no reliable D call. The V end was cut by 1 base, the J end by 6 bases, with 13 bases between. Germline values: CDR1 SGHTA, CDR2 FQGNSA. CDR3 length: 15 amino acids. Based on the CDR3 plus reference TRBV7-2 and TRBJ1-5, the full variable domain is GAGVSQSPSNKVTEKGKDVELRCDPISGHTALYWYRQSLGQGLEFLIYFQGNSAPDKSGLPSDRFSAERTGGSVSTLTIQRTQQEDSAVYLCASSLEGGESQPQHFGDGTRLSIL.

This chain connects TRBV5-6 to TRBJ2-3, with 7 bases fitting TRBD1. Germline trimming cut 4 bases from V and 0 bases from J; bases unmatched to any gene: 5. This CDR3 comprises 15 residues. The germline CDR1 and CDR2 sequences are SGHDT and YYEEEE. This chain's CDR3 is CASSAPGQSTDTQYF. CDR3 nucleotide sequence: TGTGCCAGCAGCGCTCCGGGACAGAGCACAGATACGCAGTATTTT.

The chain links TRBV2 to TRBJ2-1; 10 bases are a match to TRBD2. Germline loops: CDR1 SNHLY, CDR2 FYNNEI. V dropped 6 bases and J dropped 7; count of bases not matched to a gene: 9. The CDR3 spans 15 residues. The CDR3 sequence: CASSVGLAKGNEQFF. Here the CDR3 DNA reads TGTGCCAGCAGCGTGGGACTAGCGAAGGGGAATGAGCAGTTCTTC.

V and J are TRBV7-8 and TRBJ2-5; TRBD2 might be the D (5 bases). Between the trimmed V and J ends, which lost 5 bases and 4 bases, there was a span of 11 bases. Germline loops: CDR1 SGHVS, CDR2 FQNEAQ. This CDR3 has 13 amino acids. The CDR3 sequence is CASSPPRGETQYF. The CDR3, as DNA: TGTGCCAGCAGCCCCCCCCGGGGAGAGACCCAGTACTTC.

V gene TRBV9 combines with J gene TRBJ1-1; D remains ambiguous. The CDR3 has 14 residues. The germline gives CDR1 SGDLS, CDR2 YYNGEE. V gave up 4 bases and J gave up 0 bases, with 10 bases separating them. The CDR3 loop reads CASSRGGLNTEAFF. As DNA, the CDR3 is TGTGCCAGCAGCCGGGGAGGTTTGAACACTGAAGCTTTCTTT.

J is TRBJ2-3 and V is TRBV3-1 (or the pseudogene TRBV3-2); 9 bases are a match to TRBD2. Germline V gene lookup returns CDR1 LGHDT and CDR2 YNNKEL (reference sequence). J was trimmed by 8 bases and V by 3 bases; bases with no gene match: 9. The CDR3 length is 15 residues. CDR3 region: CASSHASGGRGTQYF. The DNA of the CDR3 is TGTGCCAGCAGCCATGCGAGCGGGGGGCGGGGTACGCAGTATTTT.

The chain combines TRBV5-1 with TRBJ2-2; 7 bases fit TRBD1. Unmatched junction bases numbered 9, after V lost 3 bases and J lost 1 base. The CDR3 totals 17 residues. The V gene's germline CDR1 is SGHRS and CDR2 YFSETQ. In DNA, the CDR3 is TGCGCCAGCAGCTCCGGAACAGGGGCCATGAACACCGGGGAGCTGTTTTTT. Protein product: CASSSGTGAMNTGELFF.

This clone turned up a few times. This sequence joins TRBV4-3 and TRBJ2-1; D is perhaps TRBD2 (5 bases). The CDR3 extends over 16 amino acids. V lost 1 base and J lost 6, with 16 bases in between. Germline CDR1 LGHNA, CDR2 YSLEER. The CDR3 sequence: CASSQVPVLGGNEQFF. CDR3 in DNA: TGCGCCAGCAGCCAAGTTCCCGTACTAGGAGGCAATGAGCAGTTCTTC.

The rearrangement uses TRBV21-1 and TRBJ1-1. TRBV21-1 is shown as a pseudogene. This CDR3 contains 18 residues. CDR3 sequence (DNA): TGTGCCAGCAGCAAAGGAGGGGGGGCCTCTCACATGAACACTGAAGCTTTCTTT. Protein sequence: CASSKGGGASHMNTEAFF.